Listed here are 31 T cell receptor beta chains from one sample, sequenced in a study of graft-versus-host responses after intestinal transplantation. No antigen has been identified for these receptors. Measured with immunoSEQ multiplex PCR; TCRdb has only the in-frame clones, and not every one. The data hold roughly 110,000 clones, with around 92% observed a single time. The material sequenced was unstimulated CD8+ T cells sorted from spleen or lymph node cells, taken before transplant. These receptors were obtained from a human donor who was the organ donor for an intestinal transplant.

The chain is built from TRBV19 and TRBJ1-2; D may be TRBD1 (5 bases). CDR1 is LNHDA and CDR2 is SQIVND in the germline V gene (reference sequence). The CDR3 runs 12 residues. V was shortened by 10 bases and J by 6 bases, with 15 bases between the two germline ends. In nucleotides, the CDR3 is TGTGCCACCAAAGGGCGGGGGAATGGCTACACCTTC. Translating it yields CATKGRGNGYTF. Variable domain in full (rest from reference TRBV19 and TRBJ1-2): DGGITQSPKYLFRKEGQNVTLSCEQNLNHDAMYWYRQDPGQGLRLIYYSQIVNDFQKGDIAEGYSVSREKKESFPLTVTSAQKNPTAFYLCATKGRGNGYTFGSGTRLTVV.

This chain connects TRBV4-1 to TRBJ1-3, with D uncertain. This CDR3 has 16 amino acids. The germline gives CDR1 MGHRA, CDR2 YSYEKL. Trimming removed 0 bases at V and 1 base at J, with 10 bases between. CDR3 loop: CASSQDQRGSGNTIYF. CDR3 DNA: TGCGCCAGCAGCCAAGATCAACGGGGATCTGGAAACACCATATATTTT.

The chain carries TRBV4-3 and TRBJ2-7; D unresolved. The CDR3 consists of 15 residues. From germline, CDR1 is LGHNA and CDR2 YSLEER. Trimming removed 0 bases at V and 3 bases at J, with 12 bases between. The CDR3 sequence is CASSQDQRQYYEQYF. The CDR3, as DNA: TGCGCCAGCAGCCAAGATCAACGGCAGTACTACGAGCAGTACTTC.

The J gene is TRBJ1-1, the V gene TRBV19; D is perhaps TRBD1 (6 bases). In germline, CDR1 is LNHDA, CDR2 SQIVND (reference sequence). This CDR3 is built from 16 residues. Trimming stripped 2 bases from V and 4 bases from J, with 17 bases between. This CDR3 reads CASSILPGVVSTEAFF. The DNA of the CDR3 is TGTGCCAGTAGTATACTGCCAGGGGTGGTGAGCACTGAAGCTTTCTTT.

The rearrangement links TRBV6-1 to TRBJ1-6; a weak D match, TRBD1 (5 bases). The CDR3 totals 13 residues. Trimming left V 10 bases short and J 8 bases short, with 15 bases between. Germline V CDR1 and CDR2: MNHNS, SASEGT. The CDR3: CATNRGPHSPLHF. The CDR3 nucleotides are TGTGCCACCAATCGGGGCCCCCATTCACCCCTCCACTTT.

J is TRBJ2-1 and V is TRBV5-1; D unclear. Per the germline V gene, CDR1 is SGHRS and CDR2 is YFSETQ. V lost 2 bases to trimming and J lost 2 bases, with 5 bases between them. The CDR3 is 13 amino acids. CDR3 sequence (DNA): TGCGCCAGCAGCTTCAGGCCCTACAATGAGCAGTTCTTC. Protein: CASSFRPYNEQFF.

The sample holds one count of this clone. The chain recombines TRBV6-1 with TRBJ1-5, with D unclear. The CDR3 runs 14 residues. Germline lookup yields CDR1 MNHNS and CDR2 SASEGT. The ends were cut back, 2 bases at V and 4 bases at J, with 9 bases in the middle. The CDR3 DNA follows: TGTGCCAGCAGTGAATTTGTAGGAAATCAGCCCCAGCATTTT. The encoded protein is CASSEFVGNQPQHF.

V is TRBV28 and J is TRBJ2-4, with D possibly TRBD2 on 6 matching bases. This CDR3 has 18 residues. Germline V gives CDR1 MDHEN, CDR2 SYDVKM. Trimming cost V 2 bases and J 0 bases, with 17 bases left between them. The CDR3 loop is CASSLTGLEGIAKNIQYF. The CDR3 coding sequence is TGTGCCAGCAGTTTAACAGGCCTGGAGGGTATAGCCAAAAACATTCAGTACTTC.

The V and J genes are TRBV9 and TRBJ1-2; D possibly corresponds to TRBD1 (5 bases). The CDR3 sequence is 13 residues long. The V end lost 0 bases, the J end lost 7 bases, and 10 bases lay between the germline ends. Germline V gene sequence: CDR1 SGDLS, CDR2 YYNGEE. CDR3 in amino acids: CASSVGGALGYTF. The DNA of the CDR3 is TGTGCCAGCAGCGTAGGCGGGGCGCTTGGCTACACCTTC. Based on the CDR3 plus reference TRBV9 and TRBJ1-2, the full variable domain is DSGVTQTPKHLITATGQRVTLRCSPRSGDLSVYWYQQSLDQGLQFLIQYYNGEERAKGNILERFSAQQFPDLHSELNLSSLELGDSALYFCASSVGGALGYTFGSGTRLTVV.

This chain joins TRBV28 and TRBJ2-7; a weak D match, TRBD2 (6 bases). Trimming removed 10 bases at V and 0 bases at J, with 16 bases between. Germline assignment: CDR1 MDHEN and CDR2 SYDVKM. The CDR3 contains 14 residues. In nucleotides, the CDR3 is TGTGCCACCATCCCGGGACTCTCCTCCTACGAGCAGTACTTC. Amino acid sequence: CATIPGLSSYEQYF.

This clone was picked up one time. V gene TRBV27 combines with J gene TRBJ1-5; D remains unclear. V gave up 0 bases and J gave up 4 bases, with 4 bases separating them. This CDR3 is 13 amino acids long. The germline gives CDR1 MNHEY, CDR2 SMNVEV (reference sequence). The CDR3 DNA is TGTGCCAGCAGTTTATCGGAGAATCAGCCCCAGCATTTT. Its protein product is CASSLSENQPQHF.

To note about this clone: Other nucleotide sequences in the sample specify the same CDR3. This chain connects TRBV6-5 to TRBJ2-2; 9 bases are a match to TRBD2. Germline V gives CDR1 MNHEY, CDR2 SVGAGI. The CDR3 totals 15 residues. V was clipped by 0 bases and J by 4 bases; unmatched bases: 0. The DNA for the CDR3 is TGTGCCAGCAGTTACTCTAGCGGGAGCACCGGGGAGCTGTTTTTT. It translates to CASSYSSGSTGELFF.

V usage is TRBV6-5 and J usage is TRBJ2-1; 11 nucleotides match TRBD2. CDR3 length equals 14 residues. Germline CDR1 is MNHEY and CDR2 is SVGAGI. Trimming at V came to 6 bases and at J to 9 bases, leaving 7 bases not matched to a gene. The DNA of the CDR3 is TGTGCCAGCAGGCAGGGACTAGCGGAGAGTGAGCAGTTCTTC. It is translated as CASRQGLAESEQFF.

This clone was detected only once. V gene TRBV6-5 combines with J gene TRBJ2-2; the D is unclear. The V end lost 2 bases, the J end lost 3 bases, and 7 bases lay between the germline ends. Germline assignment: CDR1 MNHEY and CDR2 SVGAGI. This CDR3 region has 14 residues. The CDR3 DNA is TGTGCCAGCAGTTACGGATCCGACACCGGGGAGCTGTTTTTT. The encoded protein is CASSYGSDTGELFF.

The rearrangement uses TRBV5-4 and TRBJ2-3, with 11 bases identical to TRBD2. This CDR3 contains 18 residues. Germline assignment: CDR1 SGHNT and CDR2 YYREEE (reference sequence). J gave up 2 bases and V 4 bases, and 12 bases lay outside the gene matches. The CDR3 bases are TGTGCCAGCAGCCCGGGACTAGCGGCATTACAGCACACAGATACGCAGTATTTT. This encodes CASSPGLAALQHTDTQYF.

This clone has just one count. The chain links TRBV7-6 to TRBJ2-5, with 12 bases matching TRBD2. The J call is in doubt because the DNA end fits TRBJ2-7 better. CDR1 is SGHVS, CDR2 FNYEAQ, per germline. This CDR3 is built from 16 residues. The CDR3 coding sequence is TGTGCCAGCAGCCCACATTTAGGGACTAGCGGGTACGAGCAGTACTTC. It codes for CASSPHLGTSGYEQYF.

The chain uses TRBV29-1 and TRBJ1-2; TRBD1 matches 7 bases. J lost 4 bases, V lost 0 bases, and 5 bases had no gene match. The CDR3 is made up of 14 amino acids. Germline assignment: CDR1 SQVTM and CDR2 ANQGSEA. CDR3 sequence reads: CSVEDKTGFYGYTF. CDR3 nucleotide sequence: TGCAGCGTTGAAGACAAGACAGGGTTCTATGGCTACACCTTC. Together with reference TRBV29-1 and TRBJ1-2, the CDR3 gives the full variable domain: SAVISQKPSRDICQRGTSLTIQCQVDSQVTMMFWYRQQPGQSLTLIATANQGSEATYESGFVIDKFPISRPNLTFSTLTVSNMSPEDSSIYLCSVEDKTGFYGYTFGSGTRLTVV.

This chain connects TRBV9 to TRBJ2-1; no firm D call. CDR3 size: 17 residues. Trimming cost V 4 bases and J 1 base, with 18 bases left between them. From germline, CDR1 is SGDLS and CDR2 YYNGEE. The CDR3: CASSPLKNPSSYNEQFF. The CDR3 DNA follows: TGTGCCAGCAGCCCACTAAAGAATCCCTCGTCCTACAATGAGCAGTTCTTC.

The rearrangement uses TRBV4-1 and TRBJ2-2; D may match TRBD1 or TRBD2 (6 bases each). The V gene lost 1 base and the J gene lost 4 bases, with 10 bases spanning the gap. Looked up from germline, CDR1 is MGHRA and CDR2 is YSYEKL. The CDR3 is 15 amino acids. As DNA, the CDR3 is TGCGCCAGCAGCCAAGTTCGGGGGCCCACCGGGGAGCTGTTTTTT. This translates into CASSQVRGPTGELFF.

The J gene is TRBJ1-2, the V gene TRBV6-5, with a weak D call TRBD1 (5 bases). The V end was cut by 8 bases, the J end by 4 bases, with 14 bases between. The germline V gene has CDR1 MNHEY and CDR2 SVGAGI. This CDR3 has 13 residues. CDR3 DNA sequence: TGTGCCAGCTCCCCTGAGGGGACCTATGGCTACACCTTC. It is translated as CASSPEGTYGYTF.

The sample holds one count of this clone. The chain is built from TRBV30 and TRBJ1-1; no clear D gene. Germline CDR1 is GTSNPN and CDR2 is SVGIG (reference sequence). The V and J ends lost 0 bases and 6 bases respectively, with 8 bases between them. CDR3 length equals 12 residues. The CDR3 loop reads CAWSVKGPEAFF. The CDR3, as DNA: TGTGCCTGGAGTGTTAAAGGCCCTGAAGCTTTCTTT.

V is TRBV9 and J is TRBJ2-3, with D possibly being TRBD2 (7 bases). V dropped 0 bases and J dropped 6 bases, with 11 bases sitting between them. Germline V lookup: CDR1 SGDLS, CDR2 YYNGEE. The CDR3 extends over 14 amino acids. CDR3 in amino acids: CASSVEGGGDTQYF. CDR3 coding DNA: TGTGCCAGCAGCGTAGAGGGGGGAGGGGATACGCAGTATTTT.

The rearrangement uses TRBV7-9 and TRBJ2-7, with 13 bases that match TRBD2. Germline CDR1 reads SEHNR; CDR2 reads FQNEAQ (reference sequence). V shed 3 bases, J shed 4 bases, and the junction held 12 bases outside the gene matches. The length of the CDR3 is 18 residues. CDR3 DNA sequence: TGTGCCAGCAGCTTGGTGGGGGGACTAGCGGGGAGCGGGTACGAGCAGTACTTC. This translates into CASSLVGGLAGSGYEQYF.

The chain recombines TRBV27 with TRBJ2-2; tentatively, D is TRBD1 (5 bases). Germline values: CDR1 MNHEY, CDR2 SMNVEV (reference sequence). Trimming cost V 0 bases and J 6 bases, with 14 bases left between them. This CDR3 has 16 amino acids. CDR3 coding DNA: TGTGCCAGCAGTTTATCGGGCGCAGGGTTATCCGGGGAGCTGTTTTTT. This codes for CASSLSGAGLSGELFF.

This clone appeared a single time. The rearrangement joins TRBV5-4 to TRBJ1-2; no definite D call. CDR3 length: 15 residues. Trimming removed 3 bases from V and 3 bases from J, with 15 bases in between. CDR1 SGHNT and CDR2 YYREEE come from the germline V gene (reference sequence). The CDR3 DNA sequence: TGTGCCAGCAGCTATATATCCAGACTAGACTATGGCTACACCTTC. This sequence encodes CASSYISRLDYGYTF.

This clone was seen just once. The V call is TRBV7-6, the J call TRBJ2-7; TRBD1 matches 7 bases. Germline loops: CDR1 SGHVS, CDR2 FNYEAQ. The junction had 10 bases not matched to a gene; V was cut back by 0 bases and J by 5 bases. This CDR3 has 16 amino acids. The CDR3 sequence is CASSLAPRQGPDEQYF. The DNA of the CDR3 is TGTGCCAGCAGCTTAGCACCAAGACAGGGTCCCGACGAGCAGTACTTC.

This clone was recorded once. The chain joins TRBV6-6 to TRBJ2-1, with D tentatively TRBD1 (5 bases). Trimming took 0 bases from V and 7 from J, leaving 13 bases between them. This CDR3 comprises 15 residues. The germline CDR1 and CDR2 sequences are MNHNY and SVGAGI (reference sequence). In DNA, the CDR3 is TGTGCCAGCAGTTACTCGGAAGGGGTCCTTAATGAGCAGTTCTTC. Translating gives CASSYSEGVLNEQFF.

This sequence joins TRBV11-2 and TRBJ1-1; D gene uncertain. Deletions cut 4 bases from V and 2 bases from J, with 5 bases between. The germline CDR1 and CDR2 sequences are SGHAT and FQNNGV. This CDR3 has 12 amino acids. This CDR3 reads CASSSTNTEAFF. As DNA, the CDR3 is TGTGCCAGCAGCTCTACAAACACTGAAGCTTTCTTT. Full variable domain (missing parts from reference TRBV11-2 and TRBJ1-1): EAGVAQSPRYKIIEKRQSVAFWCNPISGHATLYWYQQILGQGPKLLIQFQNNGVVDDSQLPKDRFSAERLKGVDSTLKIQPAKLEDSAVYLCASSSTNTEAFFGQGTRLTVV.

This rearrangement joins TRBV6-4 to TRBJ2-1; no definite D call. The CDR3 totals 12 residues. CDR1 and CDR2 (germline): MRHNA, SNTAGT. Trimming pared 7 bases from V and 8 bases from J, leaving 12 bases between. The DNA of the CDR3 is TGTGCCAGCATGGGGAATCTCGATGAGCAGTTCTTC. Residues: CASMGNLDEQFF.

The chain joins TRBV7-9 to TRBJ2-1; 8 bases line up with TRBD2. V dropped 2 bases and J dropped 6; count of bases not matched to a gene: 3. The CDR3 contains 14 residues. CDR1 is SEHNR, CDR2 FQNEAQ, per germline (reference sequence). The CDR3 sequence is CASSLLTSGNEQFF. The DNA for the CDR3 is TGTGCCAGCAGCTTATTAACTAGCGGCAATGAGCAGTTCTTC.

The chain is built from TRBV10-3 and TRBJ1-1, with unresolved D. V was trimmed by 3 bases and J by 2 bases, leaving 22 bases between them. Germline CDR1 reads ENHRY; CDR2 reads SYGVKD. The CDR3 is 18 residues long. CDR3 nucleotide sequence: TGTGCCATCAGTGATCGGAAGGATCTCACTGATCTCAACACTGAAGCTTTCTTT. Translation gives CAISDRKDLTDLNTEAFF.